The 5 T cell receptor beta chains listed next were all sequenced from one sample in a study of shared clonotypes between healthy human individuals. Only in-frame clones appear in the TCRdb table, and some are missing; sequencing was by immunoSEQ multiplex PCR. The sample holds 2 million to 2.5 million clones, about 94% seen once. It was CD45RO-negative cells, positively selected for CCR7, that made up naive CD8 cells, with terminally differentiated effector memory CD45RA+ cells excluded. The sample was naive CD8+ T cells sorted from blood. The source of these receptors is a man aged 18 to 35 in good health.

The V call is TRBV7-8, the J call TRBJ1-2, with TRBD1 matching 11 bases. The CDR3 contains 19 residues. Germline CDR1 is SGHVS and CDR2 is FQNEAQ. V shed 2 bases, J shed 5 bases, and the junction held 16 bases outside the gene matches. The CDR3 here is CASSLYSGQGGPLSYGYTF. The DNA for the CDR3 is TGTGCCAGCAGCTTATATTCGGGACAGGGGGGCCCCCTGAGTTATGGCTACACCTTC.

Comments on this clone: Other DNA sequences in the same sample also yield this CDR3. The chain joins TRBV7-6 to TRBJ2-1; D remains unclear. The CDR3 loop spans 12 amino acids. The germline V and J ends were trimmed by 5 bases and 4 bases, with 6 bases remaining between them. In germline, CDR1 is SGHVS, CDR2 FNYEAQ. The CDR3 DNA is TGTGCCAGCAGCCCTGATTACAATGAGCAGTTCTTC. Translation: CASSPDYNEQFF.

The rearrangement joins TRBV11-2 to TRBJ1-3, with D possibly matching TRBD1 (5 bases). Between the trimmed V and J ends, which lost 0 bases and 6 bases, there was a span of 24 bases. The CDR3 is 19 amino acids. CDR1 and CDR2 (germline): SGHAT, FQNNGV. CDR3 sequence: CASSLDGDGGKGPENTIYF. The CDR3, as DNA: TGTGCCAGCAGCTTAGACGGGGACGGGGGGAAAGGGCCTGAAAACACCATATATTTT.

This clone was found once. The same CDR3 also results from other DNA sequences found in this sample. The rearrangement joins TRBV11-2 to TRBJ2-7; D is perhaps TRBD1 (6 bases). Germline V gene sequence: CDR1 SGHAT, CDR2 FQNNGV. Trimming pared 1 base from V and 5 bases from J, leaving 9 bases between. The CDR3 consists of 13 residues. For the CDR3, the DNA is TGTGCCAGCAGCTTAGTCAGGGGCCACGAGCAGTACTTC. As protein: CASSLVRGHEQYF.

This clone was counted a single time. The chain has TRBV28 and TRBJ1-6; 12 bases fit TRBD1. Germline V gene lookup returns CDR1 MDHEN and CDR2 SYDVKM. V lost 5 bases, J lost 7 bases, and 21 bases stayed unmatched. The CDR3 covers 21 residues. The CDR3 is CASSPPLYGTGGGLHNSPLHF. CDR3 DNA: TGTGCCAGCAGTCCCCCCCTCTACGGGACAGGGGGCGGTCTGCACAATTCACCCCTCCACTTT.